Below, 15 T cell receptor beta chains from the same sample are listed, as sequenced in a study of T cell responses to AZD1222 COVID-19 vaccine (TCRdb year 2021). Preparation of the library involved the immunoSEQ multiplex PCR assay. TCRdb mirrors the immuneACCESS table, restricted to in-frame sequences. Some clones are absent from its copies; in checked studies, under half trace to an unresolved V gene, and the reason for the others is unknown. In this sample the table shows 150,000 to 200,000 clones, over 70% of which occur a single time. About 2.5% of the sample rests with the top ten. According to the study, the label for this sample's time point signals: baseline before first vaccination. This sample's treatment or condition label indicates: meningococcal conjugate vaccine given as trial control. This specimen was peripheral blood, taken on day 0 of MenACWY control vaccination. The origin of the receptors is an adult in good health.

Here the CDR3 DNA reads TGTGCCAGCTCACTCGGGACAGCTCAGCCCCAGCATTTT. This codes for CASSLGTAQPQHF. This rearrangement joins TRBV18 to TRBJ1-5, with TRBD1 matching over 7 bases. J lost 6 bases, V lost 4 bases, and 3 bases had no gene match. The CDR3 is 13 amino acids. Germline loops: CDR1 KGHSH, CDR2 LQKENI.

This chain joins TRBV4-2 and TRBJ2-3; TRBD2 agrees at 13 bases. CDR1 is LGHNA and CDR2 is YNFKEQ in the germline V gene. After removal of 1 base from V and 2 bases from J, the junction contained 3 bases not matched to a gene. The CDR3 has 17 amino acids. As DNA, the CDR3 is TGTGCCAGCAGCCAAGGGGGACTAGCGGGGTTCACAGATACGCAGTATTTT. Translated, it gives CASSQGGLAGFTDTQYF.

This clone was observed a single time. V and J are TRBV28 and TRBJ1-6; 9 bases line up with TRBD1. Germline V gives CDR1 MDHEN, CDR2 SYDVKM. The ends lost 5 bases at V and 9 bases at J; junction bases unmatched: 5. This CDR3 region has 14 residues. The CDR3 DNA reads as TGTGCCAGCAGTGCGGGGGACAGGGCTTCACCCCTCCACTTT. This sequence encodes CASSAGDRASPLHF.

V gene TRBV29-1 combines with J gene TRBJ2-1; TRBD2 is a possible D gene (6 bases). The length of the CDR3 is 16 residues. In germline, CDR1 is SQVTM, CDR2 ANQGSEA. V was shortened by 2 bases and J by 4 bases, with 18 bases between the two germline ends. This CDR3 is CSVEPGGNERYNEQFF. The DNA for the CDR3 is TGCAGCGTTGAACCCGGGGGTAACGAACGGTACAATGAGCAGTTCTTC.

This chain joins TRBV19 and TRBJ1-1, with 8 bases matching TRBD1. Germline trimming cut 6 bases from V and 1 base from J; bases unmatched to any gene: 4. This CDR3 has 14 residues. Germline lookup yields CDR1 LNHDA and CDR2 SQIVND (reference sequence). The CDR3 nucleotides are TGTGCCAGTAGCGACAGGGGTTCGAACACTGAAGCTTTCTTT. Translating it yields CASSDRGSNTEAFF.

The V call is TRBV29-1, the J call TRBJ1-1, with 8 bases that match TRBD1. The CDR3 is 15 residues long. The J segment lost 6 bases and the V segment lost 7 bases, leaving 16 bases of the junction unmatched. CDR1 and CDR2 (germline): SQVTM, ANQGSEA. The CDR3 region has the DNA TGCAGCGGACAGGGGCCCGCCGGTTCAAGGGCTGAAGCTTTCTTT. Protein: CSGQGPAGSRAEAFF.

CDR3 DNA: TGTGCCAGCAGCCCCGGGACGGCTCATGGCTACACCTTC. It is translated as CASSPGTAHGYTF. This chain connects TRBV5-4 to TRBJ1-2; D is possibly TRBD1 (5 bases). The ends were cut back, 4 bases at V and 6 bases at J, with 13 bases in the middle. The CDR3 has 13 amino acids. From germline, CDR1 is SGHNT and CDR2 YYREEE (reference sequence).

This clone was seen a few times. The rearrangement joins TRBV28 to TRBJ2-5, with D possibly TRBD2 on 7 matching bases. The CDR3 has 16 residues. Germline assignment: CDR1 MDHEN and CDR2 SYDVKM. V was trimmed by 4 bases and J by 7 bases, leaving 22 bases between them. For the CDR3, the DNA is TGTGCCAGCAGTTCCCCTCCAGGGGACAAGCGGGGGACCCAGTACTTC. Encoded protein: CASSSPPGDKRGTQYF.

This sequence joins TRBV9 and TRBJ2-7; tentative D call: TRBD2 (5 bases). CDR1 and CDR2 (germline): SGDLS, YYNGEE. The CDR3 spans 15 residues. V gave up 1 base and J gave up 5 bases, with 16 bases separating them. The CDR3: CASSVTHTPRDEQYF. As DNA, the CDR3 is TGTGCCAGCAGCGTAACCCACACTCCGCGGGACGAGCAGTACTTC.

The chain is built from TRBV28 and TRBJ2-4; D possibly corresponds to TRBD1 (5 bases). Germline lookup yields CDR1 MDHEN and CDR2 SYDVKM. The CDR3 loop spans 16 amino acids. With 2 bases removed from V and 0 bases from J, the gap between germline ends came to 11 bases. CDR3 protein: CASSLVGDLAKNIQYF. The DNA of the CDR3 is TGTGCCAGCAGTTTAGTAGGGGATCTAGCCAAAAACATTCAGTACTTC.

V usage is TRBV27 and J usage is TRBJ1-6; D perhaps matches TRBD1 (5 bases). Looked up from germline, CDR1 is MNHEY and CDR2 is SMNVEV (reference sequence). The CDR3 has 16 amino acids. The germline V and J ends were trimmed by 2 bases and 0 bases, with 8 bases remaining between them. CDR3 coding DNA: TGTGCCAGCAGTTTACGGGGGAGCTCCTATAATTCACCCCTCCACTTT. It translates to CASSLRGSSYNSPLHF.

In regard to this clone: Other DNA sequences in the same sample also yield this CDR3. The rearrangement joins TRBV7-8 to TRBJ2-7; 7 nucleotides match TRBD1. Germline lookup yields CDR1 SGHVS and CDR2 FQNEAQ. The CDR3 is made up of 13 amino acids. Trimming removed 5 bases from V and 3 bases from J; junction bases left unmatched: 4. The CDR3 loop is CASSEGTDYEQYF. In nucleotides, the CDR3 is TGTGCCAGCAGCGAGGGGACAGACTACGAGCAGTACTTC.

The chain couples TRBV6-5 to TRBJ1-1, with TRBD1 matching 8 bases. The ends lost 5 bases at V and 3 bases at J; junction bases unmatched: 8. Per germline, CDR1 MNHEY and CDR2 SVGAGI. The CDR3 runs 15 residues. CDR3 residues: CASSKRQGLDTEAFF. The CDR3 DNA sequence: TGTGCCAGCAGTAAACGACAGGGGCTCGACACTGAAGCTTTCTTT.

CDR3 in amino acids: CASSLSGNSNTEAFF. Here the CDR3 DNA reads TGTGCCAGCAGCCTCTCAGGGAACTCTAACACTGAAGCTTTCTTT. J is TRBJ1-1 and V is TRBV5-4; perhaps TRBD1 as D (5 bases). The V gene lost 4 bases and the J gene lost 2 bases, with 15 bases spanning the gap. This CDR3 spans 15 amino acids. Germline loops: CDR1 SGHNT, CDR2 YYREEE (reference sequence).

The chain employs TRBV3-1 (or the pseudogene TRBV3-2) and TRBJ1-1, with D uncertain. The CDR3 length is 14 residues. CDR1 is LGHDT and CDR2 is YNNKEL in the germline V gene (reference sequence). V gave up 2 bases and J gave up 4 bases, with 11 bases separating them. CDR3 region: CASSQPSGLTEAFF. The CDR3 DNA follows: TGTGCCAGCAGCCAACCTTCCGGGCTCACTGAAGCTTTCTTT.